This TCR beta chain stems from a study of T cell repertoires in ileal Crohn's disease. Study information: Thiopurines (around twelve) or anti-TNF agents (roughly 17) were given postoperatively to about half.

Comment on this clone: The antigen remains undetermined.

Sequencing was performed with immunoSEQ multiplex PCR; in TCRdb, only in-frame clones are kept and a portion is missing. The sample shows about 11,000 clones, roughly 72% of them seen only once. Notes on the study in general: Mucosal expansions were suggested to be mainly CD8 T cells. The median delay to postoperative endoscopy was approximately seven months.

Noted time point: neoterminal ileum biopsy at postoperative endoscopy, about 6 months after surgery. The sample taken for sequencing was ileal tissue. The clonotype comes from an adult with Crohn's disease.

CDR3 region: CASSARQSGASSYEQYF. The CDR3 coding sequence is TGTGCCAGCAGCGCCCGCCAAAGCGGGGCCAGCTCCTACGAGCAGTACTTC. The chain joins TRBV9 to TRBJ2-7; 7 bases agree with TRBD2. In germline, CDR1 is SGDLS, CDR2 YYNGEE. With 3 bases clipped from V and 0 bases from J, the junction kept 12 bases outside the gene matches. This CDR3 has 17 amino acids. Using reference TRBV9 and TRBJ2-7 for the parts outside the CDR3, the full variable domain is DSGVTQTPKHLITATGQRVTLRCSPRSGDLSVYWYQQSLDQGLQFLIQYYNGEERAKGNILERFSAQQFPDLHSELNLSSLELGDSALYFCASSARQSGASSYEQYFGPGTRLTVT.